Listed below are T cell receptor beta chains from one sample, sequenced in a study of blood T cell repertoires in COVID-19. TCRdb's table, derived via immunoSEQ multiplex PCR, lists solely in-frame clones and lacks some. The sample has approximately 98,000 clones, 81% seen once. The source material was peripheral blood. All receptors derive from a man aged 60 to 75 with acute or convalescent COVID-19. The CDR3 runs from the conserved cysteine through the conserved F or W. D genes are given only for firm matches.

CDR3aa: CATSDSTGRNGYTF
CDR3nt: TGTGCCACCAGTGATTCGACCGGGAGGAATGGCTACACCTTC
j_gene: TRBJ1-2
v_gene: TRBV24-1
d_gene: .

CDR3aa: CASSFVQGEDTQYF
CDR3nt: TGTGCCAGCAGCTTCGTTCAGGGCGAAGATACGCAGTATTTT
j_gene: TRBJ2-3
v_gene: TRBV11-2
d_gene: .

CDR3aa: CASSFTLNEQFF
CDR3nt: TGTGCCAGCAGTTTTACATTGAATGAGCAGTTCTTC
j_gene: TRBJ2-1
v_gene: TRBV12-3/TRBV12-4
d_gene: .

CDR3aa: CASSSNQGPTEAFF
CDR3nt: TGTGCCAGCAGCTCTAATCAGGGGCCCACTGAAGCTTTCTTT
j_gene: TRBJ1-1
v_gene: TRBV6-5
d_gene: .

CDR3aa: CATSARDTGELFF
CDR3nt: TGTGCCACCAGTGCCCGGGACACCGGGGAGCTGTTTTTT
j_gene: TRBJ2-2
v_gene: TRBV24-1
d_gene: .

CDR3aa: CATSDLRLVWTEAFF
CDR3nt: TGTGCCACCAGTGATTTGCGGTTGGTGTGGACTGAAGCTTTCTTT
j_gene: TRBJ1-1
v_gene: TRBV24-1
d_gene: .

CDR3aa: CASSVGQTDTQYF
CDR3nt: TGTGCCAGCAGCGTAGGGCAGACAGATACGCAGTATTTT
j_gene: TRBJ2-3
v_gene: TRBV9
d_gene: .

CDR3aa: CASSSLASPYNEQFF
CDR3nt: TGTGCCAGCAGCTCACTAGCGTCGCCCTACAATGAGCAGTTCTTC
j_gene: TRBJ2-1
v_gene: TRBV11-2
d_gene: TRBD2

CDR3aa: CASSLGLGNADTQYF
CDR3nt: TGTGCCAGCAGCTTAGGACTAGGAAATGCAGATACGCAGTATTTT
j_gene: TRBJ2-3
v_gene: TRBV7-8
d_gene: .

CDR3aa: CASSGGTSGNEQFF
CDR3nt: TGTGCCAGCAGTGGAGGGACTAGCGGCAATGAGCAGTTCTTC
j_gene: TRBJ2-1
v_gene: TRBV25-1
d_gene: TRBD2

CDR3aa: CASSLGGASNYGYTF
CDR3nt: TGCGCCAGCAGCTTAGGGGGCGCATCTAACTATGGCTACACCTTC
j_gene: TRBJ1-2
v_gene: TRBV5-1
d_gene: TRBD1

CDR3aa: CASSLIQRTGGVNEQFF
CDR3nt: TGTGCCAGCAGCTTGATCCAACGGACAGGGGGAGTCAATGAGCAGTTCTTC
j_gene: TRBJ2-1
v_gene: TRBV5-5
d_gene: TRBD1

CDR3aa: CASGLQGVNTEAFF
CDR3nt: TGTGCTAGTGGTTTACAGGGAGTGAACACTGAAGCTTTCTTT
j_gene: TRBJ1-1
v_gene: TRBV12-5
d_gene: .

CDR3aa: CASSEGTGKLLSYNEQFF
CDR3nt: TGTGCCAGCAGTGAGGGAACAGGGAAACTCCTCTCCTACAATGAGCAGTTCTTC
j_gene: TRBJ2-1
v_gene: TRBV3-1/TRBV3-2
d_gene: .

CDR3aa: CASRGLDTQYF
CDR3nt: TGTGCCAGCAGGGGACTAGATACGCAGTATTTT
j_gene: TRBJ2-3
v_gene: TRBV2
d_gene: .

CDR3aa: CASSDGGTGVETQYF
CDR3nt: TGCGCCAGCAGTGACGGAGGGACTGGGGTAGAGACCCAGTACTTC
j_gene: TRBJ2-5
v_gene: TRBV10-1
d_gene: .

CDR3aa: CASSGTGTGYEKLFF
CDR3nt: TGTGCCAGCAGCGGGACCGGGACAGGATATGAAAAACTGTTTTTT
j_gene: TRBJ1-4
v_gene: TRBV9
d_gene: TRBD1

CDR3aa: CASSSGGASLFNEQFF
CDR3nt: TGTGCCAGCAGCTCTGGGGGGGCTTCTCTATTCAATGAGCAGTTCTTC
j_gene: TRBJ2-1
v_gene: TRBV7-6
d_gene: .

CDR3aa: CAIRSVNNEQFF
CDR3nt: TGTGCCATCAGGAGCGTTAACAATGAGCAGTTCTTC
j_gene: TRBJ2-1
v_gene: TRBV10-3
d_gene: .

CDR3aa: CASSQDRGDLHEQFF
CDR3nt: TGTGCCAGCAGCCAAGACAGGGGCGATCTCCATGAGCAGTTCTTC
j_gene: TRBJ2-1
v_gene: TRBV14
d_gene: .